The sequence of this T cell receptor beta chain was determined in a study of cytomegalovirus exposure and HLA in healthy donors. Study at large: For the approximately 420 genotyped donors, 65% to 90% fell within the Caucasian-associated ancestry cluster.

Whole-study results and caveats: The likely origin of a cluster of highly shared sequence variants was a sequencing artifact. Among CMV-associated TCR beta chains, most appeared HLA-restricted in a later analysis.

As for this clone: Its specificity is not known.

Germline V gene data show CDR1 as SQVTM and CDR2 as ANQGSEA. After removal of 4 bases from V and 4 bases from J, the junction contained 6 bases not matched to a gene. The CDR3 consists of 13 residues. PCR used 60 Vbeta primers and 13 Jbeta primers. The protocol was immunoSEQ multiplex PCR, while the TCRdb copy is restricted to in-frame clones and leaves out a portion. The table lists tens of thousands of clones, nearly 70% of them singletons. V gene TRBV29-1 combines with J gene TRBJ1-1; 7 bases are shared with TRBD1. The material sequenced was PBMCs. The TCR was taken from a man aged 30-40 years in good health and CMV-seronegative. The chain's CDR3 is CSVATGWGTEAFF. CDR3 bases: TGCAGCGTTGCGACAGGGTGGGGCACTGAAGCTTTCTTT.